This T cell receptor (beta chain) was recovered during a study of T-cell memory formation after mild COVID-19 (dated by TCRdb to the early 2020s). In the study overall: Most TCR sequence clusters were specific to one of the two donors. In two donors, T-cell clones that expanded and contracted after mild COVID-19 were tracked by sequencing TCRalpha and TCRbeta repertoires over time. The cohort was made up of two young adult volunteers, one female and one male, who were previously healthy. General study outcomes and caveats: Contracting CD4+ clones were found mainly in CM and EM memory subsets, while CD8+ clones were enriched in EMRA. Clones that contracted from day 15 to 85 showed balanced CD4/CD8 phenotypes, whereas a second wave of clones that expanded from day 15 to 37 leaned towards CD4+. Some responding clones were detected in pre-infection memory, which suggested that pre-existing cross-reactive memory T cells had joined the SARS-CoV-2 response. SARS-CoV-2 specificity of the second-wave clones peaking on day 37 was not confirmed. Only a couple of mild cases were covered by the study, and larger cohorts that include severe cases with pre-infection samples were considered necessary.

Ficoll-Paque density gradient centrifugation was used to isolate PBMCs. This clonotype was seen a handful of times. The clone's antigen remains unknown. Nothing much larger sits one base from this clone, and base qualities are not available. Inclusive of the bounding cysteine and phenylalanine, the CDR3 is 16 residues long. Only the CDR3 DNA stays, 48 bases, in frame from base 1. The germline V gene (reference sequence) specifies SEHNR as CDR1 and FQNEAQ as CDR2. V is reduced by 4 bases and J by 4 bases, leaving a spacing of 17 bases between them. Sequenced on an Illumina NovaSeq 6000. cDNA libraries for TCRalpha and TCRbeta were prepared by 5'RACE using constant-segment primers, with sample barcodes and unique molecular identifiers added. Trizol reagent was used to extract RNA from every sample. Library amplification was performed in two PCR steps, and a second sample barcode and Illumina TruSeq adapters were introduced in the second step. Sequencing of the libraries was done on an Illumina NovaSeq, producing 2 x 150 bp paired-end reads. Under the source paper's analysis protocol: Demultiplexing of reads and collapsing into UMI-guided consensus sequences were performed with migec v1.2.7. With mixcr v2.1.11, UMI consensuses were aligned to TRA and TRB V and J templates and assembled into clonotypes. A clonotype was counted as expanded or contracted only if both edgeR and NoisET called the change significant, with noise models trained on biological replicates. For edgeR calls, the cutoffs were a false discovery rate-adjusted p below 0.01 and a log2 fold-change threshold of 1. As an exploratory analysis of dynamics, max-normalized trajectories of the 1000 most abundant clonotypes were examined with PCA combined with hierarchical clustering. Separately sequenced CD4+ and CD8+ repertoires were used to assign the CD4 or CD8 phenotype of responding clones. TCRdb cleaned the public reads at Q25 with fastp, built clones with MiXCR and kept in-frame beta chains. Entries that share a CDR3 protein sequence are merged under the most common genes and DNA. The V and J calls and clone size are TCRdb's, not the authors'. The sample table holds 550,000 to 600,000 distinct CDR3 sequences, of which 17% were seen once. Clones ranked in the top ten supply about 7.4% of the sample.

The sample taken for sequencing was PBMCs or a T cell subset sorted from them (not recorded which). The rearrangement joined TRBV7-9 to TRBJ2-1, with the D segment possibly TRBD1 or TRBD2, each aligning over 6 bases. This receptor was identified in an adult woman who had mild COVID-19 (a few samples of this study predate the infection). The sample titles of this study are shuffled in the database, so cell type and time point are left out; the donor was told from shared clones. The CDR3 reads CASSSGPGGAYNEQFF. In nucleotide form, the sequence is TGTGCCAGCAGCTCAGGACCCGGGGGCGCTTACAATGAGCAGTTCTTC.